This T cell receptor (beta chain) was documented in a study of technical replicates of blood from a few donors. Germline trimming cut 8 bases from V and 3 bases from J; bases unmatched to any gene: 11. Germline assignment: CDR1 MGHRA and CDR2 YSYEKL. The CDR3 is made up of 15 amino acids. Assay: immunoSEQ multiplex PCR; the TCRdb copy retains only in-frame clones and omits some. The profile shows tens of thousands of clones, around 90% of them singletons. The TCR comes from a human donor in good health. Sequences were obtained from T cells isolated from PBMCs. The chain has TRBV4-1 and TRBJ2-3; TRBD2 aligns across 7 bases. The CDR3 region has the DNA TGCGCCAGCTCCCCCGTCGGCGGGAGAACAGATACGCAGTATTTT. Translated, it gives CASSPVGGRTDTQYF.